The 6 T cell receptor beta chains below all came from one sample that was sequenced in a study of CD8+ T cells in alopecia areata. cDNA serving as the sequencing template came from extracted, reverse transcribed RNA. Method: immunoSEQ multiplex PCR; TCRdb's copy keeps in-frame clones and lacks some. The counts give around 100,000 clones, none of them seen only once; around 19% is held by the top ten. Sample: lesional skin. The source of these receptors is a C3H/HeJ mouse with alopecia areata. The MHC haplotype recorded for the strain is H2-k.

Only a few counts were recorded for this clone. TCRdb's protein does not match the DNA translation at residue 11; the protein provided is translated from the DNA. Gene names follow the mouse nomenclature. The CDR3 goes on 3 residues after the read ends, and that part is filled in from the germline J gene. The chain has TRBV19 and TRBJ1-6, with TRBD1 matching over 7 bases. TRBJ1-6 is treated as an ORF (open reading frame) with a function not yet certain. CDR3 length: 14 amino acids. With 1 base clipped from V and 8 bases from J, the junction kept 3 bases outside the gene matches. CDR1 is FNHDT and CDR2 is SITEND in the germline V gene (reference sequence). This CDR3 reads CASSIRDSYSPLYF. CDR3 DNA, as far as it was read: TGTGCCAGCAGTATAAGGGACAGTTATTCGCCC.

This clone was counted only a few times. The gene names given are mouse names. The DNA ends 4 residues before the CDR3 does, and the rest of the CDR3 is filled in from the germline J gene. The rearrangement links TRBV1 to TRBJ1-1; 8 nucleotides agree with TRBD1. Germline V lookup: CDR1 NSQYPW, CDR2 LRSPGD (reference sequence). The CDR3 extends over 15 amino acids. Incomplete CDR3 DNA: TGCACCTGCAGTGCGCGTGGGACAGGTGGGACA. This translates into CTCSARGTGGT. The whole CDR3 sequence is CTCSARGTGGTEVFF.

This clone was counted ten times or more. Any gene name here is a mouse gene name. The read ends 4 residues shy of where the CDR3 ends; the end is completed using the germline J gene. The chain is built from TRBV13-3 and TRBJ1-2, with 7 bases identical to TRBD1. This CDR3 region has 13 residues. Germline V CDR1 and CDR2: NNHDY, SYVADS. The CDR3 bases that were read are TGTGCCAGCAGTGAGACAGGGTGGTCC. Protein: CASSETGWS. The complete CDR3 protein is CASSETGWSDYTF.

This clone came up a few times. Mouse gene names and germline throughout. Coverage ceases 4 residues before the CDR3 finishes, and the germline J gene fills in the end. This chain links TRBV13-3 with TRBJ2-3; 9 nucleotides match TRBD1. Trimming removed 6 bases from V and 0 bases from J; junction bases left unmatched: 5. In germline, CDR1 is NNHDY, CDR2 SYVADS. This CDR3 region has 15 residues. This CDR3 reads CASNGQGPSAETLYF. Partial CDR3 DNA: TGTGCCAGCAACGGACAGGGGCCTAGTGCAGAA.

Remarks on this clone: The genes are named according to mouse. The read finishes 4 residues shy of the CDR3 end, and the germline J gene is used to complete it. The chain is built from TRBV1 and TRBJ2-4; 11 bases are a match to TRBD2. The CDR3 contains 16 residues. Germline V CDR1 and CDR2: NSQYPW, LRSPGD (reference sequence). With V trimmed by 3 bases and J by 0 bases, 2 bases remained unmatched. The DNA read from the CDR3 is TGCACCTGCAGTGCGGACTGGGGGGCCAGTCAAAAC. Translation gives CTCSADWGASQN. The whole CDR3 protein reads CTCSADWGASQNTLYF.

This clone occurred a few times. Any gene name here is a mouse gene name. The read is 4 residues too short to cover the CDR3 end, so that end is filled in from the germline J gene. This chain connects TRBV16 to TRBJ2-1; 7 bases agree with TRBD1. The CDR3 is made up of 15 amino acids. The V gene end was trimmed by 4 bases and the J gene end by 3 bases; junction bases not matched to a gene: 6. The germline gives CDR1 SGHSA, CDR2 FRNQAP. The sequenced part of the CDR3 DNA is TGTGCAAGCAGCTACCGGGACAGCCCCTATGCT. It codes for CASSYRDSPYA. The full CDR3 protein is CASSYRDSPYAEQFF.